The next 15 T cell receptor beta chains were all read from a single sample in a study of CD8+ T cells in alopecia areata. Reverse transcription of extracted RNA yielded cDNA, which provided the sequencing template. Generated by immunoSEQ multiplex PCR, the TCRdb table keeps only in-frame clones and is missing some. Of a few hundred thousand clones listed, roughly three fifths are singletons. Sequencing was carried out using CD8+ T cells sorted from blood. The receptors here all came from a human donor in good health.

The chain is built from TRBV4-1 and TRBJ2-2; D not resolved. This CDR3 contains 14 residues. Germline CDR1 reads MGHRA; CDR2 reads YSYEKL. Trimming shortened V by 5 bases and J by 4 bases, and 11 bases separated the two germline ends. CDR3 DNA sequence: TGCGCCAGCAGCTATGACGGAGCCACCGGGGAGCTGTTTTTT. Its protein product is CASSYDGATGELFF.

The chain employs TRBV5-1 and TRBJ1-5; a possible D gene is TRBD1 (6 bases). V lost 4 bases and J lost 6, with 11 bases in between. Looked up from germline, CDR1 is SGHRS and CDR2 is YFSETQ. The CDR3 is made up of 13 amino acids. The CDR3 spells CASSLTGSQPQHF. The CDR3 DNA sequence: TGCGCCAGCAGCCTCACAGGGAGTCAGCCCCAGCATTTT.

This clone was seen more than once but under ten times. The chain joins TRBV29-1 to TRBJ2-7; a weak D match, TRBD2 (6 bases). Germline assignment: CDR1 SQVTM and CDR2 ANQGSEA. The CDR3 is 13 residues long. The V end lost 7 bases, the J end lost 4 bases, and 17 bases lay between the germline ends. Written as DNA, the CDR3 is TGCAGCGCACAGATCCCACGGGAGTACGAGCAGTACTTC. Its translation: CSAQIPREYEQYF.

The chain recombines TRBV9 with TRBJ2-3; D could derive from TRBD1 or TRBD2 (5 bases each). CDR1 is SGDLS, CDR2 YYNGEE, per germline. Trimming removed 3 bases from V and 1 base from J, with 15 bases in between. The CDR3 sequence is 16 residues long. In DNA, the CDR3 is TGTGCCAGCAGCGCAGAGGGCAGGGATGGCACAGATACGCAGTATTTT. Translation gives CASSAEGRDGTDTQYF.

V gene TRBV25-1 combines with J gene TRBJ2-6, with D possibly TRBD2 on 5 matching bases. This CDR3 has 15 amino acids. The germline V and J ends were trimmed by 4 bases and 0 bases, with 7 bases remaining between them. The germline gives CDR1 MGHDK, CDR2 SYGVNS. The chain's CDR3 is CASSGRVSGANVLTF. DNA of the CDR3: TGTGCCAGCAGTGGGCGGGTCTCTGGGGCCAACGTCCTGACTTTC.

This chain uses TRBV6-4 with TRBJ2-3; D is possibly TRBD2 (6 bases). The CDR3 spans 14 residues. V lost 5 bases and J lost 0, with 9 bases in between. The V gene's germline CDR1 is MRHNA and CDR2 SNTAGT. The CDR3: CASSIGGSTDTQYF. CDR3 bases: TGTGCCAGCAGTATCGGGGGAAGCACAGATACGCAGTATTTT.

V and J are TRBV5-6 and TRBJ2-3; the match to TRBD1 covers 10 bases. Unmatched junction bases numbered 7, after V lost 2 bases and J lost 4 bases. This CDR3 is 16 amino acids long. The germline gives CDR1 SGHDT, CDR2 YYEEEE. Written as DNA, the CDR3 is TGTGCCAGCAGCTTATTCCGGGACAGGGGACCAGATACGCAGTATTTT. It yields the protein CASSLFRDRGPDTQYF.

This clone was seen just once. The chain joins TRBV6-5 to TRBJ1-6; D not resolved. The CDR3 is made up of 13 amino acids. Trimming took 6 bases from V and 6 from J, leaving 9 bases between them. Germline CDR1 is MNHEY and CDR2 is SVGAGI. The CDR3 here is CASSPGLNSPLHF. DNA of the CDR3: TGTGCCAGCAGCCCCGGGCTTAATTCACCCCTCCACTTT.

The chain links TRBV10-3 to TRBJ1-1; no firm D call. From germline, CDR1 is ENHRY and CDR2 SYGVKD. This CDR3 has 14 residues. Trimming took 0 bases from V and 1 from J, leaving 6 bases between them. This chain's CDR3 is CAISESNRNTEAFF. As DNA, the CDR3 is TGTGCCATCAGTGAGTCGAACAGGAACACTGAAGCTTTCTTT.

This chain links TRBV7-9 with TRBJ2-7; D might be TRBD1 or TRBD2, each matching 5 bases. This CDR3 has 14 residues. Deletions cut 1 base from V and 3 bases from J, with 10 bases between. Germline loops: CDR1 SEHNR, CDR2 FQNEAQ (reference sequence). The CDR3 DNA reads as TGTGCCAGCAGCTTAGTCGGGGCGATCTACGAGCAGTACTTC. This translates into CASSLVGAIYEQYF.

The V and J genes are TRBV19 and TRBJ2-7; 8 bases align to TRBD1. Per germline, CDR1 LNHDA and CDR2 SQIVND (reference sequence). Trimming at V came to 4 bases and at J to 5 bases, leaving 4 bases not matched to a gene. This CDR3 is built from 13 residues. As DNA, the CDR3 is TGTGCCAGTAGTAACAGGGGGAACGACGAGCAGTACTTC. It codes for CASSNRGNDEQYF.

J is TRBJ1-6 and V is TRBV25-1; D remains unclear. The CDR3 covers 15 residues. Germline CDR1 MGHDK, CDR2 SYGVNS. The germline V and J ends were trimmed by 0 bases and 7 bases, with 10 bases remaining between them. CDR3 nucleotide sequence: TGTGCCAGCAGTGAATACAACAGTCCAAATTCACCCCTCCACTTT. It yields the protein CASSEYNSPNSPLHF.

The chain employs TRBV5-1 and TRBJ2-5; D might be TRBD1 (6 bases). Per germline, CDR1 SGHRS and CDR2 YFSETQ. The CDR3 has 14 amino acids. The V gene lost 4 bases and the J gene lost 2 bases, with 12 bases spanning the gap. The CDR3 reads CASSLWTAQETQYF. The CDR3 DNA sequence: TGCGCCAGCAGCCTGTGGACAGCACAAGAGACCCAGTACTTC.

This sequence joins TRBV6-5 and TRBJ2-5, with a weak D call TRBD1 (6 bases). V was shortened by 6 bases and J by 4 bases, with 15 bases between the two germline ends. The CDR3 consists of 14 residues. Germline CDR1 and CDR2: MNHEY and SVGAGI. The CDR3 reads CASRVQGSGETQYF. The CDR3 DNA sequence: TGTGCCAGCAGGGTGCAGGGGTCCGGAGAGACCCAGTACTTC.

The chain recombines TRBV5-6 with TRBJ1-1; no reliable D call. The CDR3 sequence is 13 residues long. The germline CDR1 and CDR2 sequences are SGHDT and YYEEEE. V shed 3 bases and J shed 1 base, with 7 bases lying between them. The CDR3 is CASSSTPNTEAFF. The DNA for the CDR3 is TGTGCCAGCAGCTCGACCCCGAACACTGAAGCTTTCTTT.